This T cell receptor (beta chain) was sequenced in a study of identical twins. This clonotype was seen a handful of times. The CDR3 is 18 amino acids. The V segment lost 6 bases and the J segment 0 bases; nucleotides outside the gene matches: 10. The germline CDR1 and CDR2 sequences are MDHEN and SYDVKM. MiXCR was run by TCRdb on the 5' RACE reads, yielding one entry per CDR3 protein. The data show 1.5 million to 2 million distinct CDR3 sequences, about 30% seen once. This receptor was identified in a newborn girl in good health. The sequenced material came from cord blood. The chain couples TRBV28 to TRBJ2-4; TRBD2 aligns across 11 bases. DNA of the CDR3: TGTGCCAGCAGCTATATAGCGGGAGGGGATCTAGCCAAAAACATTCAGTACTTC. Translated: CASSYIAGGDLAKNIQYF.